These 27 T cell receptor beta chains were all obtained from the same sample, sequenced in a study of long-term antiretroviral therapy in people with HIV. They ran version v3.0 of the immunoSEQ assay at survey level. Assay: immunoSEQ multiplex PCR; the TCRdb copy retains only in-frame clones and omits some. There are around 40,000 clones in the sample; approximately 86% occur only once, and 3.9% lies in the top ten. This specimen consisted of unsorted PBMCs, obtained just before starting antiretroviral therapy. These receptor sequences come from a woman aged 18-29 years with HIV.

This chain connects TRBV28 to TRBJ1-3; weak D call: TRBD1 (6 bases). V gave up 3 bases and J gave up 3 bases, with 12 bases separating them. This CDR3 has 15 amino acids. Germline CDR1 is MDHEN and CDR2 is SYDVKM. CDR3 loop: CASSFRGIGGNTIYF. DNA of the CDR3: TGTGCCAGCAGTTTCAGGGGAATTGGTGGAAACACCATATATTTT.

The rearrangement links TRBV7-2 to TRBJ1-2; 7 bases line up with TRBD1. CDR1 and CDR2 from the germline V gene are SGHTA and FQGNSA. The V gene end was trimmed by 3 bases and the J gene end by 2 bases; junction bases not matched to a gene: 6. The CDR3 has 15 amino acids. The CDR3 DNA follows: TGTGCCAGCAGCTTCAGGGACAGCTCAAACTATGGCTACACCTTC. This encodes CASSFRDSSNYGYTF.

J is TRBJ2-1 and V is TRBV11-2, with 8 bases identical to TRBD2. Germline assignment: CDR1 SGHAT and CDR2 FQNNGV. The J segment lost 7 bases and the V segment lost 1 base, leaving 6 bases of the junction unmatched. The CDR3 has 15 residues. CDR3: CASSLAGRAGNEQFF. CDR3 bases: TGTGCCAGCAGCTTAGCCGGGAGGGCCGGGAATGAGCAGTTCTTC.

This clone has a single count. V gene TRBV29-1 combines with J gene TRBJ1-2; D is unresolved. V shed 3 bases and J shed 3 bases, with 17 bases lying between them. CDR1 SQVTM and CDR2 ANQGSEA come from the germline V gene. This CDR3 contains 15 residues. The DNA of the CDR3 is TGCAGCGTTGAGAGCCTCAGAGGGTTTTACTATGGCTACACCTTC. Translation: CSVESLRGFYYGYTF.

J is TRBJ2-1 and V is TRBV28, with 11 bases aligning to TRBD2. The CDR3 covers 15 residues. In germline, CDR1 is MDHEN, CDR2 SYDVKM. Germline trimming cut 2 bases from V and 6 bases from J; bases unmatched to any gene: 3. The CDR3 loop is CASSLIAGGVNEQFF. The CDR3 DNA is TGTGCCAGCAGTTTAATAGCGGGAGGGGTCAATGAGCAGTTCTTC.

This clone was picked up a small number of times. CDR3: CASSTRDAEQFF. As DNA, the CDR3 is TGTGCCAGCAGCACCCGGGACGCTGAGCAGTTCTTC. The chain links TRBV9 to TRBJ2-1, with D possibly being TRBD1 or TRBD2 (5 bases each). The CDR3 is made up of 12 amino acids. Germline V gives CDR1 SGDLS, CDR2 YYNGEE. The V end was cut by 4 bases, the J end by 9 bases, with 11 bases between. The whole variable domain, filled in from reference TRBV9 and TRBJ2-1, reads DSGVTQTPKHLITATGQRVTLRCSPRSGDLSVYWYQQSLDQGLQFLIQYYNGEERAKGNILERFSAQQFPDLHSELNLSSLELGDSALYFCASSTRDAEQFFGPGTRLTVL.

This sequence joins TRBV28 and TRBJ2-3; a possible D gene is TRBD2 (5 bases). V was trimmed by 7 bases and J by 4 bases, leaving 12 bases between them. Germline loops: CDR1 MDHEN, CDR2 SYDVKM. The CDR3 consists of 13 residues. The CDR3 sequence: CASTLLGADTQYF. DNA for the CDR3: TGTGCCAGCACCTTACTAGGCGCAGATACGCAGTATTTT.

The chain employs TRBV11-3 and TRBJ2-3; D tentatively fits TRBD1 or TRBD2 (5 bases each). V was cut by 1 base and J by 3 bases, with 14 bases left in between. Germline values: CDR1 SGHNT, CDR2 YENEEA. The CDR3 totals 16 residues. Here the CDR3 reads CASSLVGQGVTDTQYF. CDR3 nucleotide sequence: TGTGCCAGCAGCTTAGTCGGTCAGGGAGTGACAGATACGCAGTATTTT. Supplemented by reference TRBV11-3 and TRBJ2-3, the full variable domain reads EAGVVQSPRYKIIEKKQPVAFWCNPISGHNTLYWYLQNLGQGPELLIRYENEEAVDDSQLPKDRFSAERLKGVDSTLKIQPAELGDSAVYLCASSLVGQGVTDTQYFGPGTRLTVL.

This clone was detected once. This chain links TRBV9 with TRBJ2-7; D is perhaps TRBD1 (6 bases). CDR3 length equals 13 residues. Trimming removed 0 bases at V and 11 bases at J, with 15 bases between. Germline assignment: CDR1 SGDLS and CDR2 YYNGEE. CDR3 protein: CASSVDPQGVEYF. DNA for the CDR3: TGTGCCAGCAGCGTAGATCCACAGGGAGTGGAGTACTTC.

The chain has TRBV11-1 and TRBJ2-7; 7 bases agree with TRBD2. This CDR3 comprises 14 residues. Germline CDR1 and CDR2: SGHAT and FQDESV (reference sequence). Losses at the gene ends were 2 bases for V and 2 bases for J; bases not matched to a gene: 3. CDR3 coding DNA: TGTGCCAGCAGCTTATGGCGGGAGCCCTACGAGCAGTACTTC. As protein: CASSLWREPYEQYF.

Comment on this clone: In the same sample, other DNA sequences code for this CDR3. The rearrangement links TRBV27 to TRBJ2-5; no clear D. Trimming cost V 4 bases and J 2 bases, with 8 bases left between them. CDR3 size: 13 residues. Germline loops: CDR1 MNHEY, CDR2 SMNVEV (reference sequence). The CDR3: CASSSDSQETQYF. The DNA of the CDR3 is TGTGCCAGCAGTTCCGACTCTCAAGAGACCCAGTACTTC.

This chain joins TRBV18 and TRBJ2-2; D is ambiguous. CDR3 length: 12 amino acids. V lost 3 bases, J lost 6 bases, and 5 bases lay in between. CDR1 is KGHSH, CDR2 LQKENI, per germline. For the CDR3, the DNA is TGTGCCAGCTCACCTTTAGCCGGGGAGCTGTTTTTT. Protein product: CASSPLAGELFF.

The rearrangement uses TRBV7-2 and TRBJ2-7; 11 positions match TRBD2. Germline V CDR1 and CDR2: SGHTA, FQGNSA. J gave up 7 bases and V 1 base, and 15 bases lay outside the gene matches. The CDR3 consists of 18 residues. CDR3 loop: CASSLDPRKLAGVQEQYF. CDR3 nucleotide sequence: TGTGCCAGCAGCTTAGACCCCCGGAAACTAGCGGGAGTCCAGGAGCAGTACTTC.

CDR3 residues: CASSLGSLAGLQETQYF. CDR3 DNA: TGTGCCAGCAGCTTGGGCTCACTAGCGGGATTACAAGAGACCCAGTACTTC. The chain joins TRBV5-4 to TRBJ2-5, with 10 nucleotides matching TRBD2. The CDR3 has 17 residues. V shed 0 bases and J 2 bases; nucleotides not matched to a gene: 7. CDR1 is SGHNT and CDR2 is YYREEE in the germline V gene (reference sequence).

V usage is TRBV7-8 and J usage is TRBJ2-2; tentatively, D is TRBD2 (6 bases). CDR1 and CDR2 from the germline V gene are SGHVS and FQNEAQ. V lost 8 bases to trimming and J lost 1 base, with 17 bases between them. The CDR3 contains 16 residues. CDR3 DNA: TGTGCCAGCGGCCCGCCCCTAGCGCTGAACACCGGGGAGCTGTTTTTT. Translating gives CASGPPLALNTGELFF.

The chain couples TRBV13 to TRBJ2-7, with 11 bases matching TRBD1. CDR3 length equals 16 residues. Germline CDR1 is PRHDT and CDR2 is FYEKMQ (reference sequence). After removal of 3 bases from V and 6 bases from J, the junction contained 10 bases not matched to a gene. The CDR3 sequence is CASSFQLPGTGGEQYF. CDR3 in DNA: TGTGCCAGCAGCTTCCAGCTTCCCGGGACAGGGGGCGAGCAGTACTTC.

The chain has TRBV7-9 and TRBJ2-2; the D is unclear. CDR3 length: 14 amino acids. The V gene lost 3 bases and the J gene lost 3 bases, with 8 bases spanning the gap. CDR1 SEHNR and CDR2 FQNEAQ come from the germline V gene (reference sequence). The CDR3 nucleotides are TGTGCCAGCAGCTTGGGCAGCTACACCGGGGAGCTGTTTTTT. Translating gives CASSLGSYTGELFF. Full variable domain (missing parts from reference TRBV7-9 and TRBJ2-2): DTGVSQNPRHKITKRGQNVTFRCDPISEHNRLYWYRQTLGQGPEFLTYFQNEAQLEKSRLLSDRFSAERPKGSFSTLEIQRTEQGDSAMYLCASSLGSYTGELFFGEGSRLTVL.

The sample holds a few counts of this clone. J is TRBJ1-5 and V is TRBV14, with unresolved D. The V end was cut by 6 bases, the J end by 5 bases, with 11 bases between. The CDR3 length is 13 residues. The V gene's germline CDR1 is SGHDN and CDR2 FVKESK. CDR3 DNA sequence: TGTGCCAGCAGTCACAGCCTTGATCAGCCCCAGCATTTT. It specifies CASSHSLDQPQHF.

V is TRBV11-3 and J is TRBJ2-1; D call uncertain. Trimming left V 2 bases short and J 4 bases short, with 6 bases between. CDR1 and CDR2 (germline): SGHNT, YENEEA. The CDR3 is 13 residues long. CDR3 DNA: TGTGCCAGCAGCTTATACTCTTACAATGAGCAGTTCTTC. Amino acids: CASSLYSYNEQFF. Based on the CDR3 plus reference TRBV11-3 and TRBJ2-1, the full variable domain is EAGVVQSPRYKIIEKKQPVAFWCNPISGHNTLYWYLQNLGQGPELLIRYENEEAVDDSQLPKDRFSAERLKGVDSTLKIQPAELGDSAVYLCASSLYSYNEQFFGPGTRLTVL.

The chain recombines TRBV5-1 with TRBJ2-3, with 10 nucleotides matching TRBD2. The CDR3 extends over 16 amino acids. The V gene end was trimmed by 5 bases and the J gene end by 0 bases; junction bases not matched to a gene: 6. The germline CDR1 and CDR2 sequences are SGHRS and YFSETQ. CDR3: CASSRGLAASTDTQYF. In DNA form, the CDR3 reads TGCGCCAGCAGTCGAGGACTAGCGGCTAGCACAGATACGCAGTATTTT.

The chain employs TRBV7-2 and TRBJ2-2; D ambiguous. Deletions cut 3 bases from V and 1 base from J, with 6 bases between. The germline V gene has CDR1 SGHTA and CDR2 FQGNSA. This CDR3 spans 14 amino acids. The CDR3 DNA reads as TGTGCCAGCAGCTTGGGTTTGAACACCGGGGAGCTGTTTTTT. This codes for CASSLGLNTGELFF.

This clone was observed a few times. CDR3 loop: CASTQGLLSEQYF. As DNA, the CDR3 is TGTGCCAGCACCCAAGGACTCTTATCCGAGCAGTACTTC. The genes are TRBV27 and TRBJ2-7, with D possibly TRBD2 on 5 matching bases. The CDR3 spans 13 residues. V lost 7 bases and J lost 6, with 16 bases in between. Germline V gene sequence: CDR1 MNHEY, CDR2 SMNVEV (reference sequence).

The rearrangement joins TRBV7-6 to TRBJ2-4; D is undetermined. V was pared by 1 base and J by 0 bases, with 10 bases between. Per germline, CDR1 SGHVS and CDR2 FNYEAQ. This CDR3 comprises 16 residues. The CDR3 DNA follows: TGTGCCAGCAGCTTAGGCGGCCCAGTAGCCAAAAACATTCAGTACTTC. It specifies CASSLGGPVAKNIQYF.

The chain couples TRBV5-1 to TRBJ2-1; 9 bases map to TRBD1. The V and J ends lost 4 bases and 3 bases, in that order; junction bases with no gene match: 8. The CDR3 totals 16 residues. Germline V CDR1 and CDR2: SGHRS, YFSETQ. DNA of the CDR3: TGCGCCAGCAGCCCCCCCGGACAGGGGTACTACAATGAGCAGTTCTTC. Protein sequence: CASSPPGQGYYNEQFF.

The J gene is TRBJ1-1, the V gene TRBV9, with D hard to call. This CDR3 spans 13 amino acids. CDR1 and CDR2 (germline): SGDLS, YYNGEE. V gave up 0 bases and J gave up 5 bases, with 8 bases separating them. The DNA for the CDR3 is TGTGCCAGCAGCGTAGTGGGGAGGACTGAAGCTTTCTTT. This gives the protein CASSVVGRTEAFF.

CDR3 DNA: TGTGCCAGCAGTGAACCGGGGGTCGGAATGAACACTGAAGCTTTCTTT. Protein product: CASSEPGVGMNTEAFF. This chain connects TRBV25-1 to TRBJ1-1; D is possibly TRBD1 (5 bases). The CDR3 spans 16 residues. CDR1 MGHDK and CDR2 SYGVNS come from the germline V gene. Trimming removed 2 bases at V and 0 bases at J, with 13 bases between.

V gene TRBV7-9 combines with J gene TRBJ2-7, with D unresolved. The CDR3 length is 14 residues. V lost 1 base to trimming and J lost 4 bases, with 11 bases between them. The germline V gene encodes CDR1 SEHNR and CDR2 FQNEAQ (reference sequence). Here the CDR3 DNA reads TGTGCCAGCAGCTTAGAAGCCAACACATACGAGCAGTACTTC. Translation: CASSLEANTYEQYF.